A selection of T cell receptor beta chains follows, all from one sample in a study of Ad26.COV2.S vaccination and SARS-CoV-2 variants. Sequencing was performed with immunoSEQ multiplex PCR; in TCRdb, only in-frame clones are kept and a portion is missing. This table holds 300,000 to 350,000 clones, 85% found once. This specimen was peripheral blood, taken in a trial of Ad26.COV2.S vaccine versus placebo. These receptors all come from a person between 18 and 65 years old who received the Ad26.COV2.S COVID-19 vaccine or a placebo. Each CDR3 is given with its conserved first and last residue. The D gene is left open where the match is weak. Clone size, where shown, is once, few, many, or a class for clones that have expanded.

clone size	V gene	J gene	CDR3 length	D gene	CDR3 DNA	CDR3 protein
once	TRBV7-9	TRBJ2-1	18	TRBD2	TGTGCCAGCAGCTCAACCAGACTAGCCAGAAGCTCCTACAATGAGCAGTTCTTC	CASSSTRLARSSYNEQFF
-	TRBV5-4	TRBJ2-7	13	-	TGTGCCAGCAGCTCAGGGGACAACTACGAGCAGTACTTC	CASSSGDNYEQYF
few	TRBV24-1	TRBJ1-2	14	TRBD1	TGTGCCACCAGTGATCGGACAGGATCTCCTGGCTACACCTTC	CATSDRTGSPGYTF
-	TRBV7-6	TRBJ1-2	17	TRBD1	TGTGCCAGCAGCCCCCTCGGCGGGGGACAGGGGTATGGTGGCTACACCTTC	CASSPLGGGQGYGGYTF
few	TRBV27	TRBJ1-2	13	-	TGTGCCAGCAGTTTAGCCGGGTCGTATGGCTACACCTTC	CASSLAGSYGYTF
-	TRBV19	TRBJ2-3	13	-	TGTGCCAGTAACATCCGGGACACAGATACGCAGTATTTT	CASNIRDTDTQYF
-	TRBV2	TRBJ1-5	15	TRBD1	TGTGCCAGCAGTGTTCAGACAGGGAACAATCAGCCCCAGCATTTT	CASSVQTGNNQPQHF
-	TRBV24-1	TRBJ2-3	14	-	TGTGCCACCACTGCCGGGATCGGGACAGATACGCAGTATTTT	CATTAGIGTDTQYF
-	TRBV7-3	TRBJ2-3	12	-	TGTGCCAGCAGCCCCGGGGGTGATACGCAGTATTTT	CASSPGGDTQYF
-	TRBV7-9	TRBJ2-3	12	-	TGTGCCAGCAGCTCCGGTAAAGATACGCAGTATTTT	CASSSGKDTQYF
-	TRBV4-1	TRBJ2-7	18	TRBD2	TGCGCCAGCAGCCAGGGGCTGGGGTCTTTAGCGGGGGGACACGAGCAGTACTTC	CASSQGLGSLAGGHEQYF
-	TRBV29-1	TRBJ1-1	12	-	TGCAGCGTTCTCATTGCGAACACTGAAGCTTTCTTT	CSVLIANTEAFF
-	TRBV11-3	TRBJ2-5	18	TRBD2	TGTGCCAGCAGCTTAGGTAGACTAGCGGGGGGAAAACAAGAGACCCAGTACTTC	CASSLGRLAGGKQETQYF
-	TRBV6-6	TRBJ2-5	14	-	TGTGCCAGCAGTTACTCACGGGGCGATGAGACCCAGTACTTC	CASSYSRGDETQYF
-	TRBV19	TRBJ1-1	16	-	TGTGCCAGTAGTCCTGGACCCTTAGGCCCCAACACTGAAGCTTTCTTT	CASSPGPLGPNTEAFF
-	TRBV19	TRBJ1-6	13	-	TGTGCCAGTAGTGCCGGAAGAAATTCACCCCTCCACTTT	CASSAGRNSPLHF
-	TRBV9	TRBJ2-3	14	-	TGTGCCAGCAGCCCGCCTACGAGCACAGATACGCAGTATTTT	CASSPPTSTDTQYF
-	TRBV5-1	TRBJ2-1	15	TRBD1	TGCGCCAGCAGCTTACTCGGGACAGGGGCCCTGGAGCAGTTCTTC	CASSLLGTGALEQFF
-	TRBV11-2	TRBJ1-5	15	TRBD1	TGTGCCAGCAGCCCGGACAGGGGGACTAATCAGCCCCAGCATTTT	CASSPDRGTNQPQHF
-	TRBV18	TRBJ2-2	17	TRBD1	TGTGCCAGCTCACCCTCGCGACAGGGTGAATACACCGGGGAGCTGTTTTTT	CASSPSRQGEYTGELFF
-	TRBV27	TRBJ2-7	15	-	TGTGCCAGCAGTTTTCCTGAACGCAGATCCTACGAGCAGTACTTC	CASSFPERRSYEQYF
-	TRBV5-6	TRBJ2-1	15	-	TGTGCCAGCAGCTTGGTGTCGGGGTCCTACAATGAGCAGTTCTTC	CASSLVSGSYNEQFF
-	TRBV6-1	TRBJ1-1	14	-	TGTGCCAGCAGTGAGGCCACAGGGAGCACTGAAGCTTTCTTT	CASSEATGSTEAFF